Presented here are 14 T cell receptor beta chains from one specimen sequenced in a study of T cell responses to AZD1222 COVID-19 vaccine. Some clones are missing from TCRdb's copy, which holds only in-frame ones; the method was immunoSEQ multiplex PCR. The data hold approximately 100,000 clones, with 75% to 95% observed a single time. Source: peripheral blood, taken on day 0 of AZD1222 vaccination. The receptors here all came from an adult in good health.

V and J are TRBV9 and TRBJ2-7, with D possibly called TRBD1 or TRBD2 (5 bases each). CDR3 size: 16 residues. CDR1 is SGDLS, CDR2 YYNGEE, per germline. Trimming removed 0 bases at V and 0 bases at J, with 13 bases between. In DNA form, the CDR3 reads TGTGCCAGCAGCGTAGATGGTGGGACCCCCTCCTACGAGCAGTACTTC. Its protein is CASSVDGGTPSYEQYF.

The gene calls are TRBV6-5 and TRBJ1-2; TRBD1 agrees at 9 bases. The CDR3 length is 14 residues. After removal of 4 bases from V and 6 bases from J, the junction contained 6 bases not matched to a gene. Germline CDR1 MNHEY, CDR2 SVGAGI. As DNA, the CDR3 is TGTGCCAGCAGTTCGACGGACAGGGGTAATGGCTACACCTTC. This sequence encodes CASSSTDRGNGYTF.

The chain joins TRBV7-2 to TRBJ1-3; tentatively, D is TRBD1 (5 bases). With 5 bases removed from V and 0 bases from J, the gap between germline ends came to 11 bases. Germline CDR1 is SGHTA and CDR2 is FQGNSA. CDR3 length equals 15 residues. The CDR3 DNA sequence: TGTGCCAGCAGCCGGTCGGGGACCTCTGGAAACACCATATATTTT. Translation: CASSRSGTSGNTIYF.

This chain connects TRBV28 to TRBJ2-7, with D perhaps TRBD2 (6 bases). V lost 6 bases and J 2 bases, leaving 26 bases between the germline ends. The CDR3 spans 18 residues. Germline values: CDR1 MDHEN, CDR2 SYDVKM. The CDR3 loop reads CASRREGVSSGVAYEQYF. The CDR3 nucleotides read TGTGCCAGCAGGAGGGAAGGGGTCTCGTCGGGAGTGGCCTACGAGCAGTACTTC.

The gene calls are TRBV2 and TRBJ1-1; D is uncertain. Germline CDR1 is SNHLY and CDR2 is FYNNEI. Trimming took 7 bases from V and 0 from J, leaving 9 bases between them. The CDR3 length is 13 residues. The CDR3 reads CASIGVLNTEAFF. Here the CDR3 DNA reads TGTGCCAGCATTGGGGTTTTGAACACTGAAGCTTTCTTT.

This rearrangement joins TRBV5-4 to TRBJ2-1; tentatively, D is TRBD1 (6 bases). The V end lost 0 bases, the J end lost 3 bases, and 7 bases lay between the germline ends. CDR1 SGHNT and CDR2 YYREEE come from the germline V gene (reference sequence). This CDR3 spans 14 amino acids. The CDR3 here is CASSLEGHYNEQFF. The CDR3 coding sequence is TGTGCCAGCAGCTTGGAGGGACACTACAATGAGCAGTTCTTC.

The rearrangement links TRBV5-4 to TRBJ2-3, with D hard to call. CDR3 length: 12 amino acids. V gave up 0 bases and J gave up 5 bases, with 4 bases separating them. Germline values: CDR1 SGHNT, CDR2 YYREEE (reference sequence). CDR3 region: CASSLGEDTQYF. CDR3 nucleotides: TGTGCCAGCAGCTTGGGCGAAGATACGCAGTATTTT.

The chain links TRBV5-8 to TRBJ2-7; TRBD1 might be the D (6 bases). Trimming pared 0 bases from V and 3 bases from J, leaving 13 bases between. Germline values: CDR1 SGHTS, CDR2 YDEGEE. The length of the CDR3 is 15 residues. Written as DNA, the CDR3 is TGTGCCAGCAGCTTGGCCGGGAACAGGGTCTACGAGCAGTACTTC. Translated: CASSLAGNRVYEQYF.

The chain joins TRBV5-6 to TRBJ2-5, with D hard to call. V lost 1 base to trimming and J lost 3 bases, with 10 bases between them. Germline CDR1 is SGHDT and CDR2 is YYEEEE. This CDR3 is built from 14 residues. The CDR3, as DNA: TGTGCCAGCAGCTTGTACAGCGTAAAAGAGACCCAGTACTTC. Translated, it gives CASSLYSVKETQYF. Looking up the rest from reference TRBV5-6 and TRBJ2-5 gives the full variable domain: DAGVTQSPTHLIKTRGQQVTLRCSPKSGHDTVSWYQQALGQGPQFIFQYYEEEERQRGNFPDRFSGHQFPNYSSELNVNALLLGDSALYLCASSLYSVKETQYFGPGTRLLVL.

The chain recombines TRBV14 with TRBJ2-1; D possibly matches TRBD1 or TRBD2 (5 bases each). Trimming pared 0 bases from V and 7 bases from J, leaving 19 bases between. The CDR3 spans 17 residues. Germline assignment: CDR1 SGHDN and CDR2 FVKESK. CDR3 amino acids: CASSQDRKVSWGNEQFF. CDR3 nucleotides: TGTGCCAGCAGCCAAGATCGGAAGGTGAGCTGGGGGAATGAGCAGTTCTTC.

This chain uses TRBV20-1 with TRBJ2-7; D is unresolved. The CDR3 sequence is 12 residues long. CDR1 and CDR2 from the germline V gene are DFQATT and SNEGSKA (reference sequence). V lost 3 bases and J 2 bases, leaving 8 bases between the germline ends. CDR3 DNA: TGCAGTGCTAGTGACGCAACCTACGAGCAGTACTTC. Protein product: CSASDATYEQYF.

This clone was recorded once. This sequence joins TRBV27 and TRBJ2-7, with a tentative D call TRBD2 (5 bases). Germline V CDR1 and CDR2: MNHEY, SMNVEV (reference sequence). The CDR3 runs 13 residues. Deletions cut 3 bases from V and 6 bases from J, with 12 bases between. The CDR3, as DNA: TGTGCCAGCAGTTTCTCTACTACTAGCGAGCAGTACTTC. It is translated as CASSFSTTSEQYF.

The chain has TRBV4-2 and TRBJ1-2; maybe TRBD1 (5 bases). The CDR3 sequence is 16 residues long. V lost 0 bases and J 3 bases, leaving 14 bases between the germline ends. CDR1 and CDR2 from the germline V gene are LGHNA and YNFKEQ. CDR3 in amino acids: CASSQEGRGADYGYTF. The CDR3 nucleotides read TGTGCCAGCAGCCAAGAGGGAAGGGGCGCAGACTATGGCTACACCTTC.

This clone was observed once. The chain has TRBV28 and TRBJ1-5; 9 nucleotides agree with TRBD1. The trim removed 6 bases at V and 2 bases at J, leaving 5 bases unmatched. Germline V CDR1 and CDR2: MDHEN, SYDVKM. This CDR3 has 15 residues. This CDR3 is CASSPDRGGNQPQHF. The CDR3 DNA reads TGTGCCAGCAGCCCGGACAGGGGAGGCAATCAGCCCCAGCATTTT.